One T cell receptor (beta chain) is described in this entry. The antigen remains undetermined. The data were obtained in a study of molecular identifiers for immune sequencing clone quantification. V shed 3 bases and J shed 2 bases, with 14 bases lying between them. CDR1 and CDR2 from the germline V gene are KGHSH and LQKENI. The CDR3 spans 16 residues. Study-wide results and caveats: In CMV-specific effectors, clones above 20 copies held over 98% of molecules; naive, under 1%.

TCRdb re-derived calls from the PCR reads in MiXCR, one entry per CDR3 protein. This sample has under 600,000 distinct CDR3 sequences, with around a fifth found just once. The sequencing input was naive CD8+ T cells from blood, with Jurkat cell RNA spiked in. Subset reported: FACS-sorted CD8+CD4-CCR7+CD45RA+ naive T cells. The rearrangement links TRBV18 to TRBJ1-5; no clear D gene. The clonotype comes from a human donor in good health. Some libraries in this study had Jurkat cell RNA spiked in. The CDR3 reads CASSPPTGAGNQPQHF. In DNA form, the CDR3 reads TGTGCCAGCTCACCTCCCACGGGTGCGGGCAATCAGCCCCAGCATTTT.